The 18 T cell receptor beta chains listed next were all sequenced from one sample in a study of tumor-infiltrating lymphocytes in primary liver carcinoma. Production of TCR beta cDNA used around 0.45 ug total RNA together with a constant-region primer. Slightly modified ARM-PCR with three nested multiplex PCR rounds yielded TCR beta libraries. The opening two PCR rounds, 10 cycles each, paired TRBV1-TRBV30 forward primers with a C-beta reverse primer. Via MiXCR, TCRdb re-called the multiplex PCR reads, giving one row per CDR3 protein. Among about 300,000 distinct CDR3 sequences listed, 60% to 80% were seen once. Unsorted whole blood yielded blood RNA, and germline DNA was extracted as well. The sample taken for sequencing was peripheral blood. The origin of the receptors is a man in his forties with primary liver carcinoma and hepatitis B virus infection.

In the case of this clonotype: This may arise from a read error, as a much more abundant clone is one base away. The chain couples TRBV12-3 or TRBV12-4 to TRBJ2-7; 8 positions match TRBD2. The CDR3 is 14 residues long. In nucleotides, the CDR3 is TGTGCCAACAGTTTCGGGGGGGCAGTCTACGAGCAGTACTTC. Protein: CANSFGGAVYEQYF.

With respect to this clonotype: A read error may explain this, as a much larger clone is one base away. The gene calls are TRBV29-1 and TRBJ1-1; 10 bases line up with TRBD1. There are 13 residues in the CDR3. Germline V gives CDR1 SQVTM, CDR2 ANQGSEA. CDR3 in DNA: TGCAGCGCGACAGGGGGCTTGAATACTGACGCTTTCTTT. This encodes CSATGGLNTDAFF.

This clonotype came up many times. The chain is built from TRBV7-9 and TRBJ2-7, with 7 bases lining up with TRBD1. The CDR3 covers 14 residues. V dropped 5 bases and J dropped 0; count of bases not matched to a gene: 4. In germline, CDR1 is SEHNR, CDR2 FQNEAQ (reference sequence). CDR3: CASSRQGDSYEQYF. CDR3 bases: TGTGCCAGCAGCAGGCAGGGGGACTCCTACGAGCAGTACTTC.

The V call is TRBV4-2, the J call TRBJ1-6, with D unclear. Germline CDR1 is LGHNA and CDR2 is YNFKEQ. V was clipped by 0 bases and J by 0 bases, with 12 bases between them. The CDR3 totals 18 residues. The CDR3, as DNA: TGTGCCAGCAGCCAAGACGGAGTATCCAGCTCCTATAATTCACCCCTCCACTTT. This sequence encodes CASSQDGVSSSYNSPLHF.

This clonotype was recorded many times. This sequence joins TRBV4-3 and TRBJ1-4; no firm D call. CDR3 length: 16 amino acids. Germline CDR1 and CDR2: LGHNA and YSLEER. Trimming cost V 4 bases and J 8 bases, with 20 bases left between them. The CDR3 nucleotides read TGCGCCAGCAGCCTAAAAGCAGGCAGCGGCGGGGAAAAACTGTTTTTT. Protein: CASSLKAGSGGEKLFF.

The genes are TRBV19 and TRBJ2-3; perhaps TRBD2 as D (5 bases). V gave up 5 bases and J gave up 6 bases, with 15 bases separating them. The germline V gene has CDR1 LNHDA and CDR2 SQIVND (reference sequence). This CDR3 contains 14 residues. The CDR3 loop reads CASSPSTSSDTQYF. Written as DNA, the CDR3 is TGTGCCAGTAGTCCCAGTACTAGTTCGGATACGCAGTATTTT.

In the case of this clonotype: One end of the junction is discordant with germline, which a read error may explain. The chain links TRBV4-1 to TRBJ2-1, with 10 bases fitting TRBD2. In germline, CDR1 is MGHRA, CDR2 YSYEKL. The CDR3 extends over 16 amino acids. CDR3 loop: CTSSQGGTSVQCEQFF. In DNA form, the CDR3 reads TGCACCAGCAGCCAAGGAGGGACTAGCGTTCAGTGTGAGCAGTTCTTC.

The sample holds many counts of this clonotype. The rearrangement uses TRBV29-1 and TRBJ1-1; D is unclear. The germline gives CDR1 SQVTM, CDR2 ANQGSEA. The CDR3 has 13 amino acids. V was cut by 5 bases and J by 3 bases, with 13 bases left in between. The CDR3 here is CSVMRQADTEAFF. The CDR3 coding sequence is TGCAGCGTTATGAGACAAGCGGACACTGAAGCTTTCTTT.

For this clonotype: A much larger clone sits a single nucleotide away, making a read error possible. The V gene is TRBV12-3 or TRBV12-4, the J gene TRBJ2-5; possible D gene TRBD1, 6 bases. This CDR3 has 15 residues. The V end lost 4 bases, the J end lost 5 bases, and 17 bases lay between the germline ends. The CDR3 loop reads CASSYSDSRGETQYF. In nucleotides, the CDR3 is TGTGCCAGCAGTTATAGCGATTCGAGGGGGGAGACCCAGTACTTC.

This clonotype occurred many times. V is TRBV29-1 and J is TRBJ2-1; D is possibly TRBD2 (5 bases). Between the trimmed V and J ends, which lost 6 bases and 2 bases, there was a span of 11 bases. The V gene's germline CDR1 is SQVTM and CDR2 ANQGSEA. The CDR3 runs to 13 residues. CDR3 in DNA: TGCAGCGTATCGTCCGGGGCCTACAATGAGCAGTTCTTC. Translation: CSVSSGAYNEQFF.

There are many counts of this clonotype. V gene TRBV29-1 combines with J gene TRBJ2-1; 11 positions match TRBD1. This CDR3 contains 15 residues. Germline V CDR1 and CDR2: SQVTM, ANQGSEA. This CDR3 reads CSGTGTGGSYNEQFF. CDR3 nucleotides: TGCAGTGGAACCGGGACAGGGGGTTCCTACAATGAGCAGTTCTTC.

The chain couples TRBV6-2 or TRBV6-3 to TRBJ2-3, with 10 positions matching TRBD2. Germline V gives CDR1 MNHEY, CDR2 SVGEGT. V gave up 4 bases and J gave up 7 bases; unmatched junction bases: 11. The CDR3 length is 16 residues. The CDR3 protein is CASSSKAGGNPYTQYF. In DNA, the CDR3 is TGTGCCAGCAGTTCTAAAGCGGGAGGGAACCCGTATACGCAGTATTTT.

V is TRBV7-9 and J is TRBJ2-3, with 9 bases matching TRBD2. Germline V lookup: CDR1 SEHNR, CDR2 FQNEAQ (reference sequence). CDR3 length: 17 amino acids. J lost 1 base, V lost 5 bases, and 10 bases had no gene match. The CDR3: CASSPVGRGRGTDTQYF. CDR3 bases: TGTGCCAGCAGCCCCGTGGGACGCGGGAGGGGCACAGATACGCAGTATTTT.

This clonotype was seen many times. The gene calls are TRBV4-1 and TRBJ1-2; maybe TRBD1 (5 bases). The germline V and J ends were trimmed by 3 bases and 4 bases, with 15 bases remaining between them. This CDR3 spans 15 amino acids. CDR1 and CDR2 (germline): MGHRA, YSYEKL. This CDR3 reads CASSQPLEGRYGYTF. Here the CDR3 DNA reads TGCGCCAGCAGCCAGCCATTAGAGGGGCGCTATGGCTACACCTTC.

Points on this clonotype: Without the conserved terminal phenylalanine or tryptophan, this CDR3 likely stems from a read error. The chain combines TRBV29-1 with TRBJ2-1; 7 bases are shared with TRBD1. This CDR3 comprises 13 residues. Germline CDR1 is SQVTM and CDR2 is ANQGSEA. Unmatched junction bases numbered 7, after V lost 7 bases and J lost 4 bases. The CDR3 DNA is TGCAGCGGACAGGGAGCCCTTTACAATGAGCAGTTCTTA. This gives the protein CSGQGALYNEQFL.

As for this clonotype: This may stem from a read error, because a much larger clone lies one nucleotide away. This chain connects TRBV4-1 to TRBJ1-2; D possibly corresponds to TRBD1 (6 bases). Germline V CDR1 and CDR2: MGHRA, YSYEKL. The CDR3 spans 13 residues. This CDR3 is CASSPDRNYDYTF. CDR3 in DNA: TGCGCCAGCAGCCCGGACAGAAACTATGACTACACCTTC.

This clonotype was seen ten or more times. The V and J genes are TRBV12-3 or TRBV12-4 and TRBJ2-1, with 7 bases that match TRBD2. Losses at the gene ends were 7 bases for V and 8 bases for J; bases not matched to a gene: 8. CDR3 length equals 13 residues. The CDR3 DNA reads as TGTGCCAGCATGTTTGGGGGGGGTTATGAGCAGTTCTTC. This gives the protein CASMFGGGYEQFF.

Ten or more counts support this clonotype. The chain uses TRBV6-6 and TRBJ1-5; D is unresolved. Germline V gene lookup returns CDR1 MNHNY and CDR2 SVGAGI (reference sequence). V was clipped by 9 bases and J by 2 bases, with 14 bases between them. The length of the CDR3 is 14 residues. The CDR3 DNA is TGTGCCAGTACCCCGAGGCGAGGCAATCAGCCCCAGCATTTT. Protein: CASTPRRGNQPQHF.